This T cell receptor beta chain was obtained from a study of blood T cell repertoires in COVID-19. Libraries were prepared by immunoSEQ multiplex PCR; TCRdb keeps only in-frame clonotypes and omits some of them. Of about 410,000 clones in the sample, just under 90% were seen once. Participants were aged roughly 18 to 100 years from about two dozen US areas. Assignments of participants to cohorts depended upon their own reported clinical history. Two negative PCRs, clearance, or symptom resolution were required of recovered Cohort 3 donors. The ends lost 8 bases at V and 5 bases at J; junction bases unmatched: 12. Germline CDR1 SNHLY, CDR2 FYNNEI. This CDR3 contains 15 residues.

Sample: PBMCs or T cells enriched from blood (not recorded which). V gene TRBV2 combines with J gene TRBJ1-5; 7 bases map to TRBD1. This receptor was identified in a woman aged 25 to 45 who had recovered from COVID-19. Written as DNA, the CDR3 is TGTGCCAGCGGAGGTCTGCAGGGGGGTTATCAGCCCCAGCATTTT. Its translation is CASGGLQGGYQPQHF.